This T cell receptor beta chain is drawn from a study of T cell repertoires in cytomegalovirus infection. TCRdb analysed the reads with MiXCR anew, one entry per CDR3 protein. The table includes approximately 470,000 distinct CDR3 sequences, more than 40% detected once. Trimming cost V 4 bases and J 6 bases, with 14 bases left between them. CDR1 is ENHRY, CDR2 SYGVKD, per germline. The CDR3 extends over 14 amino acids. On this clonotype: Its antigen remains unidentified.

The sample in question was cultured PBMCs, obtained from culture after CMV antigen stimulation. The receptor comes from a human donor in good health (CMV status not recorded). Some clones in this sample may be carry-over from other donors' samples. This chain uses TRBV10-3 with TRBJ2-3; D is possibly TRBD1 (5 bases). CDR3 loop: CAISVDSSADTQYF. Here the CDR3 DNA reads TGTGCCATCAGTGTCGACAGTTCGGCGGATACGCAGTATTTT.